Below, 18 T cell receptor beta chains from the same sample are listed, as sequenced in a study of T cells in Graves' hyperthyroidism and ophthalmopathy. Authors of the study amplified TCR beta CDR3 regions from RNA transcripts. Primed by the HTBI set, a first-round RT-PCR was run on the TCR CDR3. TCRdb used MiXCR to reprocess the multiplex PCR reads, holding one entry per CDR3 protein. The data hold about 640,000 distinct CDR3 sequences, with about 20% observed a single time. The sample comprised blood. The source is a man aged 25 to 45 with Graves' ophthalmopathy.

This clonotype was seen only a few times. This rearrangement joins TRBV29-1 to TRBJ1-3, with D possibly matching TRBD1 (5 bases). Per germline, CDR1 SQVTM and CDR2 ANQGSEA. Trimming stripped 0 bases from V and 5 bases from J, with 14 bases between. CDR3 length: 15 amino acids. The CDR3: CSVEDPRTNRNTIYF. The DNA of the CDR3 is TGCAGCGTTGAAGATCCCCGGACAAATCGAAACACCATATATTTT.

A few counts support this clonotype. The junction departs from the called germline gene at one end, perhaps through a read error. The chain links TRBV24-1 to TRBJ2-1; 7 nucleotides align to TRBD2. The CDR3 is made up of 13 amino acids. Germline V gene data show CDR1 as KGHDR and CDR2 as SFDVKD. The CDR3 region has the DNA TGTGCCACCCGTGAGCGGGACTACAATGAGCAGTTCTTC. It specifies CATRERDYNEQFF.

The table lists this clonotype with a few counts. The genes are TRBV9 and TRBJ2-2, with unresolved D. The ends were cut back, 1 base at V and 3 bases at J, with 4 bases in the middle. Germline CDR1 is SGDLS and CDR2 is YYNGEE. CDR3 length equals 13 residues. The CDR3 region has the DNA TGTGCCAGCAGCGTAATGGACACCGGGGAGCTGTTTTTT. Residues: CASSVMDTGELFF.

A note on this clonotype: A single base separates this from a much larger clone, so it may be a read error. As the CDR3 is not closed by the conserved phenylalanine or tryptophan, this likely results from a read error. CDR3 in amino acids: CASSESPHVTNTEAFS. The CDR3 DNA is TGTGCCAGCAGTGAGAGCCCCCATGTAACGAACACTGAAGCTTTCTCT. The chain employs TRBV6-1 and TRBJ1-1; no firm D call. The CDR3 runs to 16 residues. Germline V gene lookup returns CDR1 MNHNS and CDR2 SASEGT. V gave up 3 bases and J gave up 1 base, with 15 bases separating them.

V is TRBV29-1 and J is TRBJ2-3; a weak D match, TRBD2 (6 bases). The CDR3 is made up of 13 amino acids. In germline, CDR1 is SQVTM, CDR2 ANQGSEA. Trimming stripped 7 bases from V and 2 bases from J, with 13 bases between. DNA of the CDR3: TGCAGCGCTGCGGGGCTCCTCACAGATACGCAGTATTTT. Amino acids: CSAAGLLTDTQYF.

The V call is TRBV28, the J call TRBJ2-7; D tentatively reads TRBD1 or TRBD2 (5 bases each). The CDR3 has 17 residues. Per germline, CDR1 MDHEN and CDR2 SYDVKM. Deletions cut 2 bases from V and 2 bases from J, with 19 bases between. The CDR3 bases are TGTGCCAGCAGTTTAGACAGTACCGGCGGGCGTACCTACGAGCAGTACTTC. Encoded protein: CASSLDSTGGRTYEQYF.

A few counts support this clonotype. This sequence joins TRBV6-4 and TRBJ2-1; 12 bases map to TRBD1. The V gene's germline CDR1 is MRHNA and CDR2 SNTAGT. The CDR3 contains 16 residues. V dropped 2 bases and J dropped 9; count of bases not matched to a gene: 8. CDR3: CASSDPAGTGGTEQFF. CDR3 nucleotides: TGTGCCAGCAGTGACCCAGCCGGGACAGGGGGCACTGAGCAGTTCTTC.

The chain links TRBV6-1 to TRBJ2-1; tentatively, D is TRBD2 (5 bases). Germline V gene sequence: CDR1 MNHNS, CDR2 SASEGT. Trimming stripped 8 bases from V and 10 bases from J, with 12 bases between. This CDR3 has 11 residues. The DNA for the CDR3 is TGTGCCAGCGGGCGGGTCGGCGAGCAGTTCTTC. This translates into CASGRVGEQFF.

This chain uses TRBV6-2 or TRBV6-3 with TRBJ2-1, with D unresolved. The CDR3 is 12 residues long. Germline lookup yields CDR1 MNHEY and CDR2 SVGEGT. The ends were cut back, 7 bases at V and 7 bases at J, with 11 bases in the middle. Here the CDR3 reads CASTSVLNEQFF. CDR3 nucleotides: TGTGCCAGCACCTCGGTCCTGAATGAGCAGTTCTTC.

V is TRBV28 and J is TRBJ1-6; tentative D call: TRBD1 (5 bases). V lost 8 bases and J lost 4, with 12 bases in between. CDR1 and CDR2 (germline): MDHEN, SYDVKM. The CDR3 extends over 14 amino acids. The CDR3 DNA reads TGTGCCAGCCATCGGGACGGATATAATTCACCCCTCCACTTT. Its translation is CASHRDGYNSPLHF.

This chain joins TRBV27 and TRBJ1-5, with D unclear. Germline lookup yields CDR1 MNHEY and CDR2 SMNVEV (reference sequence). The CDR3 loop spans 14 amino acids. Trimming took 8 bases from V and 1 from J, leaving 12 bases between them. CDR3 nucleotides: TGTGCCAGCGCACCCGCCGGCAGCAATCAGCCCCAGCATTTT. Translation: CASAPAGSNQPQHF.

This clonotype was detected many times. The chain is built from TRBV11-1 and TRBJ1-1; no firm D call. Germline V CDR1 and CDR2: SGHAT, FQDESV (reference sequence). CDR3 length equals 15 residues. Trimming shortened V by 0 bases and J by 0 bases, and 8 bases separated the two germline ends. The CDR3 nucleotides are TGTGCCAGCAGCTTAGCGCGACTGATGAACACTGAAGCTTTCTTT. This gives the protein CASSLARLMNTEAFF.

The chain is built from TRBV7-2 and TRBJ2-4, with 7 bases identical to TRBD1. V dropped 4 bases and J dropped 0; count of bases not matched to a gene: 6. The CDR3 sequence is 16 residues long. Germline V gene sequence: CDR1 SGHTA, CDR2 FQGNSA. The CDR3 here is CASSSNRGTAKNIQYF. As DNA, the CDR3 is TGTGCCAGCAGCTCGAACAGGGGAACAGCCAAAAACATTCAGTACTTC.

The rearrangement links TRBV29-1 to TRBJ2-3, with 10 bases that match TRBD2. The CDR3 has 15 residues. CDR1 is SQVTM and CDR2 is ANQGSEA in the germline V gene. Trimming cost V 2 bases and J 4 bases; bases outside gene matches: 6. The CDR3 reads CSVENPSGSSDTQYF. In DNA, the CDR3 is TGCAGCGTTGAAAACCCTAGCGGGAGTTCAGATACGCAGTATTTT.

There are a few counts of this clonotype. The V and J genes are TRBV27 and TRBJ2-6; 9 positions agree with TRBD1. The CDR3 consists of 16 residues. The ends lost 11 bases at V and 0 bases at J; junction bases unmatched: 8. CDR1 is MNHEY and CDR2 is SMNVEV in the germline V gene (reference sequence). CDR3 in DNA: TGTGCCGCCTACGGGACAGGGCCCTCTGGGGCCAACGTCCTGACTTTC. The encoded protein is CAAYGTGPSGANVLTF. The full variable domain, its missing parts supplied by reference TRBV27 and TRBJ2-6, is EAQVTQNPRYLITVTGKKLTVTCSQNMNHEYMSWYRQDPGLGLRQIYYSMNVEVTDKGDVPEGYKVSRKEKRNFPLILESPSPNQTSLYFCAAYGTGPSGANVLTFGAGSRLTVL.

The chain couples TRBV20-1 to TRBJ1-6, with a possible D match to TRBD1 (5 bases). The CDR3 has 14 amino acids. Germline loops: CDR1 DFQATT, CDR2 SNEGSKA (reference sequence). V was shortened by 4 bases and J by 2 bases, with 9 bases between the two germline ends. As DNA, the CDR3 is TGCAGTGCTATAGACAGCGCCTATAATTCACCCCTCCACTTT. Its protein is CSAIDSAYNSPLHF.

This clonotype was recorded only once. The genes are TRBV6-8 and TRBJ1-5; perhaps TRBD1 as D (5 bases). From germline, CDR1 is MNHGY and CDR2 SAAAGT. CDR3 length equals 18 residues. The ends were cut back, 2 bases at V and 4 bases at J, with 21 bases in the middle. The CDR3 nucleotides read TGTGCCAGCAGTTACGGGGCGTCAGAAAGTGTGGTGAATCAGCCCCAGCATTTT. Amino acids: CASSYGASESVVNQPQHF.

This clonotype was seen ten or more times. This chain's CDR3 is CSAREIQGNQPQHF. The CDR3, as DNA: TGCAGTGCTAGAGAAATACAGGGCAATCAGCCCCAGCATTTT. The chain is built from TRBV20-1 and TRBJ1-5; D may be TRBD1 (5 bases). The CDR3 runs 14 residues. Trimming took off 0 bases at V and 2 bases at J, with 8 bases between the two ends. Germline CDR1 reads DFQATT; CDR2 reads SNEGSKA (reference sequence).